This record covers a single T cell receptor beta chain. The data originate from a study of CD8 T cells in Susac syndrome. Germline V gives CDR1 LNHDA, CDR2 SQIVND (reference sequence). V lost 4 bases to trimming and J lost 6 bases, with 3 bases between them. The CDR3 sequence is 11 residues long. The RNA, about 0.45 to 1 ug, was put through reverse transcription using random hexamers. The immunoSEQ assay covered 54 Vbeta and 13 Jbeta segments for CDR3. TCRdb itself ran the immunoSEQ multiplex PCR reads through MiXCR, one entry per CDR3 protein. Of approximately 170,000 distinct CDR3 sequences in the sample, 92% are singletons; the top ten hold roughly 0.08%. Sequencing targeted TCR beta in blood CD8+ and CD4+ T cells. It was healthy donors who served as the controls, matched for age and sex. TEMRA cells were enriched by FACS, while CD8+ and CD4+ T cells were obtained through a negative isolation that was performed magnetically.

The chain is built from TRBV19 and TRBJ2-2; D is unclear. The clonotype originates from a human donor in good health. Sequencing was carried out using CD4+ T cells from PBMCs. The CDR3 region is CASSSAGELFF. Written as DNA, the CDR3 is TGTGCCAGTAGTAGTGCCGGGGAGCTGTTTTTT.